What follows are 17 T cell receptor beta chains derived from one specimen sequenced in a study of shared clonotypes between healthy human individuals. The protocol was immunoSEQ multiplex PCR, while the TCRdb copy is restricted to in-frame clones and leaves out a portion. This table holds around 1.6 million clones, 95% to 99% found once. The sample consisted of naive CD4+ T cells sorted from blood. This sample's subset: CD45RA+ positively selected. The receptor set was obtained from a man aged 25-40 years in good health.

V gene TRBV14 combines with J gene TRBJ1-5; no clear D. This CDR3 is 16 amino acids long. Germline CDR1 reads SGHDN; CDR2 reads FVKESK. The V end was cut by 3 bases, the J end by 1 base, with 13 bases between. The DNA for the CDR3 is TGTGCCAGCAGCCAGGGAGGGAGTAGGAGCAATCAGCCCCAGCATTTT. It is translated as CASSQGGSRSNQPQHF.

The chain combines TRBV18 with TRBJ2-7, with TRBD2 identical over 11 bases. V was pared by 5 bases and J by 1 base, with 4 bases of the junction left unmatched. The CDR3 is 15 amino acids. In germline, CDR1 is KGHSH, CDR2 LQKENI. The CDR3 DNA reads TGTGCCAGCTCATCTTCTAGCGGGGGGTCCTACGAGCAGTACTTC. Its protein product is CASSSSSGGSYEQYF.

This chain connects TRBV9 to TRBJ2-1; the match to TRBD2 covers 14 bases. This CDR3 comprises 16 residues. Germline V gene lookup returns CDR1 SGDLS and CDR2 YYNGEE. V gave up 4 bases and J gave up 7 bases; unmatched junction bases: 7. CDR3 bases: TGTGCCAGCAGCCCACCGGGACTAGCGGGAGTGAATGAGCAGTTCTTC. This translates into CASSPPGLAGVNEQFF. The variable domain in full, completed from reference TRBV9 and TRBJ2-1, reads DSGVTQTPKHLITATGQRVTLRCSPRSGDLSVYWYQQSLDQGLQFLIQYYNGEERAKGNILERFSAQQFPDLHSELNLSSLELGDSALYFCASSPPGLAGVNEQFFGPGTRLTVL.

This clone was recorded only once. The rearrangement joins TRBV7-6 to TRBJ2-3; D is perhaps TRBD1 or TRBD2 (5 bases each). CDR3 length: 14 amino acids. V was shortened by 3 bases and J by 5 bases, with 12 bases between the two germline ends. The germline V gene has CDR1 SGHVS and CDR2 FNYEAQ. The CDR3 nucleotides are TGTGCCAGCAGCTTCACCGGGACCCAAGATACGCAGTATTTT. Protein product: CASSFTGTQDTQYF.

Only one count was recorded for this clone. CDR3 loop: CSVPGGFDEQFF. As DNA, the CDR3 is TGCAGCGTTCCCGGGGGCTTCGATGAGCAGTTCTTC. The chain has TRBV29-1 and TRBJ2-1; the D gene could be TRBD1 or TRBD2 (6 bases each). Looked up from germline, CDR1 is SQVTM and CDR2 is ANQGSEA. Trimming stripped 5 bases from V and 8 bases from J, with 13 bases between. The CDR3 is made up of 12 amino acids.

V usage is TRBV2 and J usage is TRBJ2-1; 7 bases match TRBD2. The CDR3 length is 14 residues. Germline-derived CDR1 and CDR2 are SNHLY and FYNNEI. J was trimmed by 2 bases and V by 7 bases; bases with no gene match: 5. The CDR3 here is CASKEGTTYNEQFF. The CDR3 DNA reads as TGTGCCAGCAAAGAAGGGACTACCTACAATGAGCAGTTCTTC.

This rearrangement joins TRBV19 to TRBJ2-3; TRBD2 aligns across 13 bases. Germline V gene data show CDR1 as LNHDA and CDR2 as SQIVND (reference sequence). The length of the CDR3 is 17 residues. With V trimmed by 3 bases and J by 2 bases, 5 bases remained unmatched. CDR3 nucleotides: TGTGCCAGTAGTATGCCGACTAGCGGGGGGTACACAGATACGCAGTATTTT. Protein sequence: CASSMPTSGGYTDTQYF.

The rearrangement uses TRBV4-1 and TRBJ2-2, with 13 bases aligning to TRBD2. Germline loops: CDR1 MGHRA, CDR2 YSYEKL. The CDR3 is made up of 18 amino acids. The trim removed 2 bases at V and 5 bases at J, leaving 8 bases unmatched. The CDR3 loop reads CASSQTGLAGALTGELFF. CDR3 nucleotides: TGCGCCAGCAGCCAAACCGGACTAGCGGGAGCGTTGACCGGGGAGCTGTTTTTT.

The V and J genes are TRBV2 and TRBJ1-5; perhaps TRBD1 as D (5 bases). CDR1 and CDR2 (germline): SNHLY, FYNNEI. There are 17 residues in the CDR3. Trimming cost V 10 bases and J 4 bases, with 26 bases left between them. DNA of the CDR3: TGTGCCACCTCCGTCGCTAGACAGAAGAGCCCGAATCAGCCCCAGCATTTT. Translated: CATSVARQKSPNQPQHF.

The chain combines TRBV2 with TRBJ2-3; D is uncertain. The CDR3 is 13 residues long. Germline CDR1 is SNHLY and CDR2 is FYNNEI. V lost 3 bases to trimming and J lost 0 bases, with 4 bases between them. The CDR3, as DNA: TGTGCCAGCAGTGAGTATAGCACAGATACGCAGTATTTT. Translating it yields CASSEYSTDTQYF.

The chain combines TRBV18 with TRBJ2-3, with 7 bases matching TRBD2. CDR1 is KGHSH, CDR2 LQKENI, per germline. Trimming removed 6 bases from V and 4 bases from J; junction bases left unmatched: 7. The CDR3 is 14 amino acids. The CDR3 protein is CASSSGGGADTQYF. For the CDR3, the DNA is TGTGCCAGCTCCTCAGGCGGGGGTGCAGATACGCAGTATTTT.

This sequence joins TRBV19 and TRBJ2-1, with 8 bases matching TRBD2. V gave up 4 bases and J gave up 6 bases; unmatched junction bases: 8. The CDR3 has 15 amino acids. Per the germline V gene, CDR1 is LNHDA and CDR2 is SQIVND (reference sequence). The CDR3 protein is CASSTGSGSLNEQFF. The CDR3 DNA follows: TGTGCCAGTAGTACGGGGAGCGGGAGCCTCAATGAGCAGTTCTTC.

The chain has TRBV7-9 and TRBJ2-7; no clear D. The length of the CDR3 is 15 residues. V gave up 4 bases and J gave up 0 bases, with 13 bases separating them. Germline V gene lookup returns CDR1 SEHNR and CDR2 FQNEAQ (reference sequence). The CDR3, as DNA: TGTGCCAGCAGCTCAACTCCCGGTAGCTCCTACGAGCAGTACTTC. Encoded protein: CASSSTPGSSYEQYF.

The rearrangement links TRBV6-1 to TRBJ1-2, with no clear D. The CDR3 length is 14 residues. The germline V gene has CDR1 MNHNS and CDR2 SASEGT. V lost 4 bases and J lost 2, with 11 bases in between. The CDR3 sequence is CASSAPGLNYGYTF. CDR3 coding DNA: TGTGCCAGCAGTGCCCCGGGGTTAAACTATGGCTACACCTTC.

The chain uses TRBV5-1 and TRBJ2-3; D call uncertain. CDR1 and CDR2 from the germline V gene are SGHRS and YFSETQ. V lost 6 bases to trimming and J lost 2 bases, with 10 bases between them. This CDR3 contains 13 residues. The CDR3 spells CASTTGATDTQYF. CDR3 nucleotides: TGCGCCAGCACTACGGGTGCCACAGATACGCAGTATTTT.

Note on this clone: Other DNA sequences in the sample encode the same CDR3. The rearrangement joins TRBV10-2 to TRBJ2-7, with 10 nucleotides matching TRBD1. The CDR3 is made up of 12 amino acids. V lost 8 bases, J lost 4 bases, and 2 bases stayed unmatched. CDR1 WSHSY and CDR2 SAAADI come from the germline V gene. The CDR3 loop reads CASRDRGYEQYF. The CDR3 DNA reads TGCGCCAGCCGGGACAGGGGTTACGAGCAGTACTTC.

The chain joins TRBV4-3 to TRBJ2-7; D unclear. The germline V gene has CDR1 LGHNA and CDR2 YSLEER. CDR3 size: 14 residues. The V end lost 0 bases, the J end lost 1 base, and 7 bases lay between the germline ends. This CDR3 reads CASSQDTDSYEQYF. The CDR3 coding sequence is TGCGCCAGCAGCCAAGATACAGATTCCTACGAGCAGTACTTC.